A selection of T cell receptor beta chains follows, all from one sample in a study of T cell responses to AZD1222 COVID-19 vaccine. The method was immunoSEQ multiplex PCR; TCRdb's version includes in-frame clones alone and lacks a portion of them. The sample table sets out more than 110,000 clones. The sequencing sample was made of peripheral blood. The source is an adult in good health. Both conserved end residues are part of each CDR3. A D gene is named only where the DNA matches it firmly.

D gene	V gene	J gene	CDR3 DNA	CDR3 protein
TRBD1	TRBV19	TRBJ1-1	TGTGCCAGCTTGGGACAGTTAAACACTGAAGCTTTCTTT	CASLGQLNTEAFF
-	TRBV28	TRBJ1-1	TGTGCCAGCAGTTCCGTGGGACAAGCGAACACTGAAGCTTTCTTT	CASSSVGQANTEAFF
TRBD1	TRBV15	TRBJ1-1	TGTGCCACCCGGGACAGGGGAGGGGGCACTGAAGCTTTCTTT	CATRDRGGGTEAFF
-	TRBV9	TRBJ1-4	TGTGCCAGCAGCGTAGCCCCACTTACAGGGAGAGGAACTAATGAAAAACTGTTTTTT	CASSVAPLTGRGTNEKLFF
-	TRBV5-6	TRBJ1-4	TGTGCCAGCAGCTTGGGGAGGGATGCAACTAATGAAAAACTGTTTTTT	CASSLGRDATNEKLFF
-	TRBV5-1	TRBJ2-2	TGCGCCAGCAGCTTGGCGCCAACCGCGAACACCGGGGAGCTGTTTTTT	CASSLAPTANTGELFF
TRBD1	TRBV6-5	TRBJ2-7	TGTGCCAGCAACCGGGACAGTAACTCCTACGAGCAGTACTTC	CASNRDSNSYEQYF
-	TRBV12-3/TRBV12-4	TRBJ2-5	TGTGCCAGCAGTTTAAGGCAGCTGAGGGCCCAGTACTTC	CASSLRQLRAQYF
-	TRBV5-6	TRBJ2-2	TGTGCCAGCAGCACGCTAGGGGGGCAAACCGGGGAGCTGTTTTTT	CASSTLGGQTGELFF
-	TRBV30	TRBJ1-3	TGTGCCTGGAGTGTCCTGGGCGGTGGAAACACCATATATTTT	CAWSVLGGGNTIYF
-	TRBV7-2	TRBJ2-6	TGTGCCAGCAGCTTACAGGGTAGCCTCTCTGGGGCCAACGTCCTGACTTTC	CASSLQGSLSGANVLTF
-	TRBV3-1/TRBV3-2	TRBJ2-7	TGTGCCAGCAGCCAAGGAGAGGGGGGCACCACCTACGAGCAGTACTTC	CASSQGEGGTTYEQYF
TRBD1	TRBV5-6	TRBJ1-1	TGTGCCAGCAGCTTCGGGACAGGGATGTGTTTCTTT	CASSFGTGMCFF
TRBD2	TRBV9	TRBJ2-3	TGTGCCAGCAGCGTAGGGAGAGCGGGGGGTGGAGTGGATACGCAGTATTTT	CASSVGRAGGGVDTQYF
-	TRBV13	TRBJ1-1	TGTGCCACGGGAGGGATGAACACTGAAGCTTTCTTT	CATGGMNTEAFF
TRBD1	TRBV5-1	TRBJ2-2	TGCGCCAGCAGCTTGGGGGACAGGGGAACCGGGGAGCTGTTTTTT	CASSLGDRGTGELFF
TRBD1	TRBV27	TRBJ1-1	TGTGCCAGCACCCGCCGGCTGGGGGACAGACTTAACACTGAAGCTTTCTTT	CASTRRLGDRLNTEAFF
-	TRBV19	TRBJ1-1	TGTGCCAGTAGTGGCCCCGGGAACACTGAAGCTTTCTTT	CASSGPGNTEAFF
-	TRBV4-1	TRBJ1-4	TGCGCCAGCAGCCAAGGTAGACAGGTCCTTAATGAAAAACTGTTTTTT	CASSQGRQVLNEKLFF
-	TRBV7-9	TRBJ1-2	TGTGCCAGCAGCGCTGAAGGATATGGCTACACCTTC	CASSAEGYGYTF